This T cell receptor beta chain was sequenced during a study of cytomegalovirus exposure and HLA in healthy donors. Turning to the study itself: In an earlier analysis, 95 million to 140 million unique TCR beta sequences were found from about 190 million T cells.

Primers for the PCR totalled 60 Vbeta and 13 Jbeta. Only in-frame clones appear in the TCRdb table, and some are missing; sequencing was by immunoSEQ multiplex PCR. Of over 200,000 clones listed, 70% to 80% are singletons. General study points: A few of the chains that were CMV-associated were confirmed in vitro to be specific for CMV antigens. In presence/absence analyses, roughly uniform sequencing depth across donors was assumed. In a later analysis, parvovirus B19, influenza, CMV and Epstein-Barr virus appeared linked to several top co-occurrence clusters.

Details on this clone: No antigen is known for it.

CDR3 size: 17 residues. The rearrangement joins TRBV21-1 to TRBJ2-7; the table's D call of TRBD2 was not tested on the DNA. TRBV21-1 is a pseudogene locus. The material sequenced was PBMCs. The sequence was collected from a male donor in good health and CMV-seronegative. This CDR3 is CASSKGVAGKGFYEQYF. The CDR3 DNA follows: TGTGCCAGCAGCAAAGGAGTGGCGGGTAAGGGTTTCTACGAGCAGTACTTC.